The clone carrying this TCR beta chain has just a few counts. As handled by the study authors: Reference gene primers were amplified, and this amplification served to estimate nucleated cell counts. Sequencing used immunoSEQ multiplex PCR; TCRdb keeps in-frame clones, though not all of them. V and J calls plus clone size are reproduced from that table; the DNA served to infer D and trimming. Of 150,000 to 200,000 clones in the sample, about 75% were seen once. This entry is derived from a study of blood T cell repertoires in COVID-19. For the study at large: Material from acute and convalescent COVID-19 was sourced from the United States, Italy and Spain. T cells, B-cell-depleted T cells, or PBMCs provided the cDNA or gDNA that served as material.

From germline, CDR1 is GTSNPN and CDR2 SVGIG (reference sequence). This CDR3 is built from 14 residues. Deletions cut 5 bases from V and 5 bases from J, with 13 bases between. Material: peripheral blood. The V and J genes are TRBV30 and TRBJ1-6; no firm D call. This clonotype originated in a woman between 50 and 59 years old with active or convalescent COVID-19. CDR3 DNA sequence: TGTGCCTGGGTCCATCCCAACAATAATTCACCCCTCCACTTT. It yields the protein CAWVHPNNNSPLHF.